The 4 T cell receptor beta chains given below trace back to one sample, sequenced in a study of cytomegalovirus exposure and HLA in healthy donors. This table comes from immunoSEQ multiplex PCR, and its TCRdb copy is limited to in-frame clones, with some not included. The sample records more than 85,000 clones, more than 70% being singletons. Specimen: PBMCs. The receptor set was obtained from a woman between 18 and 29 years old in good health and CMV-seronegative.

V is TRBV29-1 and J is TRBJ2-3; 8 positions match TRBD1. The CDR3 runs 13 residues. Germline V CDR1 and CDR2: SQVTM, ANQGSEA. V lost 6 bases, J lost 1 base, and 3 bases stayed unmatched. In DNA form, the CDR3 reads TGCAGCGTGGGACAGGCCGGCACAGATACGCAGTATTTT. Translating gives CSVGQAGTDTQYF.

This clone has only a few counts. The chain has TRBV30 and TRBJ1-5, with D uncertain. This CDR3 is 16 amino acids long. Germline V gene sequence: CDR1 GTSNPN, CDR2 SVGIG (reference sequence). The V end lost 4 bases, the J end lost 0 bases, and 16 bases lay between the germline ends. The CDR3 DNA reads as TGTGCCTGGACCCCCCTCGAGACACATAGCAATCAGCCCCAGCATTTT. Its protein product is CAWTPLETHSNQPQHF. The whole variable domain, filled in from reference TRBV30 and TRBJ1-5, reads SQTIHQWPATLVQPVGSPLSLECTVEGTSNPNLYWYRQAAGRGLQLLFYSVGIGQISSEVPQNLSASRPQDRQFILSSKKLLLSDSGFYLCAWTPLETHSNQPQHFGDGTRLSIL.

This chain links TRBV7-2 with TRBJ1-1; D gene unclear. V was trimmed by 5 bases and J by 5 bases, leaving 15 bases between them. The CDR3 totals 14 residues. Germline V lookup: CDR1 SGHTA, CDR2 FQGNSA. The DNA for the CDR3 is TGTGCCAGCAGCGGAACGAACAGCGGTACTGAAGCTTTCTTT. Amino acid sequence: CASSGTNSGTEAFF.

In its sample, this clone was seen a few times. In DNA form, the CDR3 reads TGTGCCACCAGATTTGGGGGGAGCAATCAGCCCCAGCATTTT. This gives the protein CATRFGGSNQPQHF. The rearrangement joins TRBV6-6 to TRBJ1-5; a possible D gene is TRBD1 (5 bases). The germline gives CDR1 MNHNY, CDR2 SVGAGI (reference sequence). The CDR3 consists of 14 residues. Trimming stripped 10 bases from V and 1 base from J, with 14 bases between.